This note documents a single T cell receptor (beta chain) sequence. The CDR3 sequence is 12 residues long. These data originate in a study of blood T cell repertoires in COVID-19. Data came from immunoSEQ multiplex PCR; TCRdb stores just in-frame clones and leaves some out. This sample has over 200,000 clones; around 87% occur once, and the top ten carry roughly 15%. The genes are TRBV21-1 and TRBJ1-5; the table's D call, TRBD1, has no DNA check behind it. TRBV21-1 counts as a pseudogene. Material: PBMCs or T cells enriched from blood (not recorded which). This receptor was taken from a man aged 30 to 39 who had been exposed to COVID-19. DNA of the CDR3: TGTGCCCAAGAAAGGGGGCCTCAGCCCCAGCATTTT. This gives the protein CAQERGPQPQHF.